This note documents a single T cell receptor (beta chain) sequence. Its antigen remains unknown. The data are from a study of cytomegalovirus exposure and HLA in healthy donors. Study in general: A preliminary data release comprised 80 million to 95 million unique TCRs obtained from HLA-typed donors. The study, taken as a whole, reports: Productive status was seen about 87% or about 30% of the time for most TCR beta V segments in an earlier analysis. Rarity marked most TCR sequences, yet some public TCRs occurred in many donors. In a later analysis, TCR beta V- and J-gene trimming was associated with a missense DCLRE1C variant.

This PCR relied on a set of 60 Vbeta primers and 13 Jbeta primers. TCRdb's copy holds only in-frame clones and misses some; the assay was immunoSEQ multiplex PCR. The sample has over 70,000 clones, 77% seen once. CDR1 and CDR2 (germline): SGHVS, FNYEAQ. The CDR3 is 13 residues long. The chain carries TRBV7-6 and TRBJ2-5; D possibly corresponds to TRBD1 (5 bases). The tail of the sequence fits TRBJ2-7 better, so the J call may be wrong. The sample taken for sequencing was PBMCs. This sequence was found in a man aged 30-40 years in good health and CMV-seronegative. Here the CDR3 DNA reads TGTGCCAGCAGCTCCAGGGTAGAGTACGAGCAGTACTTC. Its protein product is CASSSRVEYEQYF.